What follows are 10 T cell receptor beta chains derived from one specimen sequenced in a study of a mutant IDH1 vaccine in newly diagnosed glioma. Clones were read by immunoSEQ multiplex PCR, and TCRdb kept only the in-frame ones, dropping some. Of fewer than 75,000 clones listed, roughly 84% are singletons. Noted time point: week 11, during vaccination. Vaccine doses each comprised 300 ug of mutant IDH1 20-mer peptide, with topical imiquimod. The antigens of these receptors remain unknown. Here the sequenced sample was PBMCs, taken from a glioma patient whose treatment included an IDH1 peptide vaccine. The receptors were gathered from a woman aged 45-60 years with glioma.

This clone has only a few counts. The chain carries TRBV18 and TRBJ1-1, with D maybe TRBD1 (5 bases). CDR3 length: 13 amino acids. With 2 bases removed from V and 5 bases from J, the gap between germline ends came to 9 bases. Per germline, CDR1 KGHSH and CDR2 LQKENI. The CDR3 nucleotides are TGTGCCAGCTCACCAGGGGGAGAGACTGAAGCTTTCTTT. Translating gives CASSPGGETEAFF. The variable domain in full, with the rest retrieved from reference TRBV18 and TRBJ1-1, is NAGVMQNPRHLVRRRGQEARLRCSPMKGHSHVYWYRQLPEEGLKFMVYLQKENIIDESGMPKERFSAEFPKEGPSILRIQQVVRGDSAAYFCASSPGGETEAFFGQGTRLTVV.

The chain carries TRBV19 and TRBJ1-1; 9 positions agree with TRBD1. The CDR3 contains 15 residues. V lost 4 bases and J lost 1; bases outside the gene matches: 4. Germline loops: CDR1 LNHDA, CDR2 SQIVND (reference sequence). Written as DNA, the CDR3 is TGTGCCAGTAGTACCAAGACAGGGGGGAACACTGAAGCTTTCTTT. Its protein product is CASSTKTGGNTEAFF.

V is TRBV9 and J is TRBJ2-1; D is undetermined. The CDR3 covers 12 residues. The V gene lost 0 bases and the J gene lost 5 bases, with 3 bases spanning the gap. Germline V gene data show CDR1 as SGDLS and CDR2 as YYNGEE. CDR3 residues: CASSVVNNEQFF. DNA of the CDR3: TGTGCCAGCAGCGTAGTGAACAATGAGCAGTTCTTC.

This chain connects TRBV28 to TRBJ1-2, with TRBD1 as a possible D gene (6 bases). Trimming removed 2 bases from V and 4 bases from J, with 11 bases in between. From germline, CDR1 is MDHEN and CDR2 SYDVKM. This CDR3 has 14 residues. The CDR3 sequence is CASSLPQGIYGYTF. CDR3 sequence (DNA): TGTGCCAGCAGTTTACCACAGGGAATCTATGGCTACACCTTC.

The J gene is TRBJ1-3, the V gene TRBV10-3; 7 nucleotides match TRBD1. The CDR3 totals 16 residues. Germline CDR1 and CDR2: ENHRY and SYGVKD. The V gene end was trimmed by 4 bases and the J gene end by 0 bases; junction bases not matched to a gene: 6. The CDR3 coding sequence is TGTGCCATCAGTGCGGGACAGCCCTACTCTGGAAACACCATATATTTT. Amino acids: CAISAGQPYSGNTIYF.

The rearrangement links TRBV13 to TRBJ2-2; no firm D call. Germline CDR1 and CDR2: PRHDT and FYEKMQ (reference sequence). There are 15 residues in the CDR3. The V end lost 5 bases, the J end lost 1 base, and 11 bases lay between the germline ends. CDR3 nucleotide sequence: TGTGCCAGCAGCCCATCAGGAAGGAACACCGGGGAGCTGTTTTTT. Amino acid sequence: CASSPSGRNTGELFF.

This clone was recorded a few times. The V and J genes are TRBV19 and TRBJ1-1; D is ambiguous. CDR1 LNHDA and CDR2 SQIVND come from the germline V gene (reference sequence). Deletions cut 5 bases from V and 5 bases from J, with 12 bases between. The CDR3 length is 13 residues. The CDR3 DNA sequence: TGTGCCAGTAGTCCCCAGACGGGGACTGAAGCTTTCTTT. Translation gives CASSPQTGTEAFF.

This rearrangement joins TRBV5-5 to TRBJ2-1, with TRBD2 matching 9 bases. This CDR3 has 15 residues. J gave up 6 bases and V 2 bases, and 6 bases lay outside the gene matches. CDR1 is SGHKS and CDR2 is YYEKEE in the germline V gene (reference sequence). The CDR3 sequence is CASSFGGGASNEQFF. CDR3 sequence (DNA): TGTGCCAGCAGCTTCGGCGGGGGGGCCTCCAATGAGCAGTTCTTC.

CDR3 DNA: TGCAGCGTTGTCACCAGGGGCCTTAACTATGGCTACACCTTC. Its translation is CSVVTRGLNYGYTF. The V call is TRBV29-1, the J call TRBJ1-2; possibly TRBD1 for D (6 bases). Trimming took off 4 bases at V and 1 base at J, with 13 bases between the two ends. This CDR3 is 14 amino acids long. In germline, CDR1 is SQVTM, CDR2 ANQGSEA. Using reference TRBV29-1 and TRBJ1-2 for the parts outside the CDR3, the full variable domain is SAVISQKPSRDICQRGTSLTIQCQVDSQVTMMFWYRQQPGQSLTLIATANQGSEATYESGFVIDKFPISRPNLTFSTLTVSNMSPEDSSIYLCSVVTRGLNYGYTFGSGTRLTVV.

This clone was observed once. CDR3: CASSSTGGGYEQYF. CDR3 nucleotide sequence: TGTGCCAGCAGTTCGACAGGGGGCGGTTACGAGCAGTACTTC. This chain links TRBV27 with TRBJ2-7; TRBD1 matches at 10 bases. The CDR3 sequence is 14 residues long. CDR1 is MNHEY and CDR2 is SMNVEV in the germline V gene (reference sequence). Unmatched junction bases numbered 4, after V lost 4 bases and J lost 4 bases.